Below are 13 T cell receptor beta chains sequenced from a single sample in a study of type 1 regulatory T cells. TCRdb used MiXCR to reprocess the reads, holding one entry per CDR3 protein. The sample holds about 20,000 distinct CDR3 sequences, roughly a tenth seen once. The sample taken for sequencing was CD4+ T cells, either the whole sample or a sorted fraction (not recorded which). These receptors were obtained from a human donor in good health.

This clonotype qualifies as medium-sized. The rearrangement links TRBV29-1 to TRBJ2-1, with D unclear. V was cut by 4 bases and J by 7 bases, with 8 bases left in between. Germline V gene data show CDR1 as SQVTM and CDR2 as ANQGSEA. CDR3 length: 11 amino acids. CDR3 sequence (DNA): TGCAGCGTTGGAGTGACTAATGAGCAGTTCTTC. Translation gives CSVGVTNEQFF.

This clonotype was found a few times. This sequence joins TRBV7-9 and TRBJ1-2; D gene uncertain. Trimming removed 1 base at V and 7 bases at J, with 7 bases between. Germline-derived CDR1 and CDR2 are SEHNR and FQNEAQ (reference sequence). The CDR3 has 12 amino acids. The CDR3 spells CASSLDPLGYTF. DNA for the CDR3: TGTGCCAGCAGCTTAGACCCCCTTGGCTACACCTTC.

This chain joins TRBV20-1 and TRBJ1-4; D is perhaps TRBD1 (5 bases). The length of the CDR3 is 14 residues. The V and J ends lost 0 bases and 3 bases respectively, with 8 bases between them. CDR1 and CDR2 (germline): DFQATT, SNEGSKA (reference sequence). The chain's CDR3 is CSAREGTANEKLFF. In DNA, the CDR3 is TGCAGTGCTAGAGAGGGGACCGCTAATGAAAAACTGTTTTTT.

There are many counts of this clonotype. The chain links TRBV25-1 to TRBJ2-5; a weak D match, TRBD2 (5 bases). Trimming stripped 1 base from V and 1 base from J, with 10 bases between. CDR3 length: 15 residues. Germline V lookup: CDR1 MGHDK, CDR2 SYGVNS. CDR3 in amino acids: CASSEFRGAQETQYF. The CDR3 bases are TGTGCCAGCAGTGAATTTCGGGGAGCCCAAGAGACCCAGTACTTC.

This clonotype is deemed medium-sized. The chain employs TRBV28 and TRBJ1-1, with TRBD1 identical over 8 bases. CDR1 is MDHEN, CDR2 SYDVKM, per germline. The ends lost 8 bases at V and 3 bases at J; junction bases unmatched: 8. The CDR3 runs to 14 residues. The CDR3 nucleotides are TGTGCCAGCGAATTAACGACAGGGGACACTGAAGCTTTCTTT. Translated, it gives CASELTTGDTEAFF. Looking up the rest from reference TRBV28 and TRBJ1-1 gives the full variable domain: DVKVTQSSRYLVKRTGEKVFLECVQDMDHENMFWYRQDPGLGLRLIYFSYDVKMKEKGDIPEGYSVSREKKERFSLILESASTNQTSMYLCASELTTGDTEAFFGQGTRLTVV.

This clonotype showed up many times. The chain is built from TRBV5-1 and TRBJ2-1; 11 bases map to TRBD2. Looked up from germline, CDR1 is SGHRS and CDR2 is YFSETQ. Unmatched junction bases numbered 3, after V lost 1 base and J lost 6 bases. This CDR3 contains 15 residues. CDR3 DNA sequence: TGCGCCAGCAGCTTGAATAGCGGGAGGGCCAATGAGCAGTTCTTC. Translation gives CASSLNSGRANEQFF.

The CDR3, as DNA: TGCAGCGTTACGGGACAGGTAGAAGAGACCCAGTACTTC. This codes for CSVTGQVEETQYF. The rearrangement uses TRBV29-1 and TRBJ2-5; 8 bases line up with TRBD1. The CDR3 runs 13 residues. V lost 5 bases and J lost 3; bases outside the gene matches: 5. Germline assignment: CDR1 SQVTM and CDR2 ANQGSEA.

In its sample, this clonotype was seen a few times. The chain recombines TRBV5-1 with TRBJ2-1; D possibly corresponds to TRBD2 (5 bases). The CDR3 consists of 15 residues. Germline assignment: CDR1 SGHRS and CDR2 YFSETQ. Trimming left V 0 bases short and J 9 bases short, with 16 bases between. The CDR3 DNA reads as TGCGCCAGCAGCTTGGGCCCACTAGGCTCAGGTGAGCAGTTCTTC. Amino acids: CASSLGPLGSGEQFF.

The chain employs TRBV5-1 and TRBJ2-2; 12 bases map to TRBD2. The V gene end was trimmed by 0 bases and the J gene end by 7 bases; junction bases not matched to a gene: 7. CDR1 and CDR2 from the germline V gene are SGHRS and YFSETQ. The CDR3 runs 17 residues. The CDR3 here is CASSLELAGGSDGELFF. Written as DNA, the CDR3 is TGCGCCAGCAGCTTGGAACTAGCGGGAGGTTCTGACGGGGAGCTGTTTTTT.

This clonotype has at least ten counts. The gene calls are TRBV12-3 or TRBV12-4 and TRBJ1-1; D is perhaps TRBD1 (6 bases). The CDR3 totals 13 residues. Trimming left V 5 bases short and J 9 bases short, with 16 bases between. The CDR3 DNA reads as TGTGCCAGCAGTGCCGGAGAGGGGGTGAAAGCTTTCTTT. Translating it yields CASSAGEGVKAFF.

The V call is TRBV29-1, the J call TRBJ2-7; 9 bases are a match to TRBD1. J gave up 3 bases and V 6 bases, and 3 bases lay outside the gene matches. Looked up from germline, CDR1 is SQVTM and CDR2 is ANQGSEA. The length of the CDR3 is 12 residues. CDR3 region: CSVGTGIYEQYF. The CDR3 DNA follows: TGCAGCGTAGGGACAGGGATCTACGAGCAGTACTTC.

V and J are TRBV5-1 and TRBJ2-3; maybe TRBD2 (5 bases). Germline V gives CDR1 SGHRS, CDR2 YFSETQ. This CDR3 has 16 amino acids. Trimming removed 2 bases at V and 0 bases at J, with 13 bases between. The CDR3 spells CASSLMAGFSTDTQYF. CDR3 in DNA: TGCGCCAGCAGCTTAATGGCGGGCTTTAGCACAGATACGCAGTATTTT. The whole variable domain, remainder taken from reference TRBV5-1 and TRBJ2-3, is KAGVTQTPRYLIKTRGQQVTLSCSPISGHRSVSWYQQTPGQGLQFLFEYFSETQRNKGNFPGRFSGRQFSNSRSEMNVSTLELGDSALYLCASSLMAGFSTDTQYFGPGTRLTVL.

This clonotype is medium-sized by share. This CDR3 is CASSPRVVAGELFF. DNA for the CDR3: TGTGCCAGCAGCCCCCGGGTGGTTGCCGGGGAGCTGTTTTTT. V usage is TRBV11-2 and J usage is TRBJ2-2; D is unresolved. The CDR3 has 14 amino acids. Trimming left V 5 bases short and J 6 bases short, with 13 bases between. Looked up from germline, CDR1 is SGHAT and CDR2 is FQNNGV.